This record covers a single T cell receptor (beta chain). Its cognate antigen is unknown. A read error is possible here, since a much larger clone lies one base away. This sample is part of a study of OX40 agonist ivuxolimab in advanced cancers. Across the study: Previous treatment with anti-PD-1, anti-PD-L1 or anti-CTLA-4 therapy was allowed; 40% had received some. One patient with hepatocellular carcinoma and two with cutaneous melanoma, three in all, had partial responses. Study-wide findings and caveats: On average, CD8+ T cells showed a greater number of expanded clones than CD4+. Also showing low normalized T-cell clonal expansion were some of the nonresponders.

This table comes from immunoSEQ multiplex PCR, and its TCRdb copy is limited to in-frame clones, with some not included. Here the sample spans roughly 41,000 clones, more than 85% being singletons. Specimen: CD4+ or CD8+ T cells sorted from blood, collected in a trial of the OX40 agonist ivuxolimab. The TCR was taken from an adult with an advanced solid tumor such as melanoma, head and neck, liver or kidney cancer.

As DNA, the CDR3 is TGTGCCAGTAAAGGGTACATTTCTCCTGGAGACACCATATATTTT. It translates to CASKGYISPGDTIYF. The chain has TRBV19 and TRBJ1-3; D gene uncertain. This CDR3 comprises 15 residues. CDR1 and CDR2 from the germline V gene are LNHDA and SQIVND (reference sequence).